The entry below describes one T cell receptor (beta chain). Its binding antigen is unknown. The record has no base qualities; no much larger clone is one base away. The junction carries 8 bases between V and J, which are trimmed by 8 bases and 9 bases respectively. The CDR3 measures 11 amino acids from cysteine to phenylalanine. Just CDR3 DNA is preserved here, 33 bases in frame from base 1. Via the germline V gene, CDR1 is MDHEN and CDR2 SYDVKM. The data derive from a study of T cells after yellow fever vaccination (dated by TCRdb to between 2018 and 2021). For the study in its entirety: The SMART-Seq v4 Ultra Low Input RNA kit was used to prepare libraries from fractions with low cell numbers. To track T-cell clones before and after primary and booster YFV17D yellow fever vaccination, bulk TCR alpha and beta repertoires were sequenced longitudinally. Two healthy male donors made up the cohort, one aged 18 to 30 years and the other aged 30 to 39 years. Blood was collected at multiple timepoints before and after primary and secondary immunization, and bulk PBMC replicates and cell subsets were isolated. The full study reports these points: Most clones expanded after primary vaccination were re-detected after the booster (96% of CD4 and roughly 85% of CD8), suggesting broad memory maintenance. A small share of clonotypes occurred in both CD4 and CD8 compartments, likely arising from convergent recombination. The secondary T-cell response was weaker than the primary response but faster, peaking on day 5 instead of day 15. Because abundant contaminating clonotypes from the bulk population could be contained in FACS-sorted repertoires, computational filtering was required. Only two donors were included in the study, so the extent to which the findings can be generalized is limited.

The sample was run on an Illumina NovaSeq 6000. Synthesis of TCR cDNA relied on 5'RACE template switching, a step that introduced a universal primer site along with unique molecular identifiers. Priming for cDNA synthesis came from both the TCR alpha and TCR beta constant segments. Two PCR steps were used to amplify libraries, with sample barcodes and sequencing adapters being added in the second step. Sequencing of the libraries was done on either Illumina HiSeq 2500 (2x100 bp) or NovaSeq (2x150 bp). The authors processed their data as follows. MIGEC handled demultiplexing of reads and collapsing into UMI consensus sequences, while MiXCR performed V(D)J alignment. Using edgeR on replicate PBMC samples, clonotypes were called vaccine-responding if FDR was below 0.01 and the log2 fold change was above 5 up to day 15. CD4 or CD8 identity was assigned to each bulk clonotype according to whether the clonotype was present at higher abundance in the sequenced CD4 repertoire or the sequenced CD8 repertoire. TCRdb trimmed public reads at Q25 via fastp, called clones via MiXCR and kept in-frame beta chains. Every distinct CDR3 protein forms one entry, paired with its most common genes and DNA. Clone size and V and J calls follow TCRdb, not the original study. This sample gives some 340,000 distinct CDR3 sequences in total; about 10% of them show up just once. The ten largest make up over 3% of the sample.

The label giving this sample's treatment or condition can be read as: live attenuated yellow fever vaccine strain. A standard Ficoll-Paque protocol was used to isolate PBMCs from peripheral blood. Dynabeads CD4 and CD8 positive selection kits were used to isolate CD4 and CD8 T-cell fractions. RNA was extracted with TriZol from bulk PBMCs, CD4 and CD8 fractions, and dextramer-positive and dextramer-negative fractions. This TCR derives from a man between 18 and 35 years old who received the YFV17D yellow fever vaccine. This sequence uses TRBV28 and TRBJ1-6; no confident D gene assignment can be made. The sequences come from CD4+ T cells sorted from PBMCs, collected 45 days after the yellow fever booster vaccination. The DNA sequence is TGTGCCAGCGGAATAACTTCACCCCTCCACTTT. Translated, this gives CASGITSPLHF. The reference TRBV28 and TRBJ1-6 proteins fill in what lies around the CDR3, so the full variable domain reads DVKVTQSSRYLVKRTGEKVFLECVQDMDHENMFWYRQDPGLGLRLIYFSYDVKMKEKGDIPEGYSVSREKKERFSLILESASTNQTSMYLCASGITSPLHFGNGTRLTVT.